The 22 T cell receptor beta chains presented below share a single source sample, sequenced in a study of CD8 T cells in Susac syndrome. RNA amounts of about 0.5 to 1 ug underwent reverse transcription with random hexamers. TCRdb ran MiXCR on the immunoSEQ multiplex PCR reads and lists one entry per CDR3 protein. The repertoire has roughly 70,000 distinct CDR3 sequences, nearly 96% of them found once; the top ten carry around 0.11%. The specimen was CD4+ T cells from PBMCs. The receptor source for this set is a human donor with multiple sclerosis.

The chain has TRBV3-1 and TRBJ1-4; TRBD1 matches at 7 bases. Looked up from germline, CDR1 is LGHDT and CDR2 is YNNKEL (reference sequence). Losses at the gene ends were 4 bases for V and 6 bases for J; bases not matched to a gene: 2. The CDR3 runs 13 residues. This CDR3 reads CASSRDRDEKLFF. The CDR3 DNA reads TGTGCCAGCAGCCGGGACAGAGATGAAAAACTGTTTTTT.

This chain links TRBV18 with TRBJ2-3; D may be TRBD1 or TRBD2 (5 bases each). The germline gives CDR1 KGHSH, CDR2 LQKENI. The CDR3 is made up of 15 amino acids. Between the trimmed V and J ends, which lost 4 bases and 4 bases, there was a span of 15 bases. For the CDR3, the DNA is TGTGCCAGCTCACGTAGTGGGGGTCAAGCAGATACGCAGTATTTT. Its protein product is CASSRSGGQADTQYF.

The chain has TRBV2 and TRBJ2-1; 7 nucleotides line up with TRBD1. This CDR3 comprises 14 residues. With 11 bases clipped from V and 0 bases from J, the junction kept 7 bases outside the gene matches. Germline V gives CDR1 SNHLY, CDR2 FYNNEI. For the CDR3, the DNA is TGTGCCGGGTACCGGGACAGCTCCTACAATGAGCAGTTCTTC. Amino acid sequence: CAGYRDSSYNEQFF.

The J gene is TRBJ2-1, the V gene TRBV12-3 or TRBV12-4; 9 nucleotides line up with TRBD2. V was clipped by 5 bases and J by 4 bases; unmatched bases: 6. CDR3 length: 15 residues. The CDR3 sequence: CASSAWSGGYNEQFF. Here the CDR3 DNA reads TGTGCCAGCAGTGCGTGGAGCGGGGGGTACAATGAGCAGTTCTTC.

The chain uses TRBV3-1 and TRBJ2-1, with 9 bases lining up with TRBD2. The ends lost 2 bases at V and 4 bases at J; junction bases unmatched: 3. From germline, CDR1 is LGHDT and CDR2 YNNKEL (reference sequence). The CDR3 totals 15 residues. The chain's CDR3 is CASSQSSGVYNEQFF. CDR3 bases: TGTGCCAGCAGCCAATCTAGCGGGGTGTACAATGAGCAGTTCTTC.

The chain combines TRBV3-1 with TRBJ2-2, with D unresolved. The CDR3 is 15 residues long. The V gene's germline CDR1 is LGHDT and CDR2 YNNKEL (reference sequence). Trimming shortened V by 2 bases and J by 0 bases, and 7 bases separated the two germline ends. The CDR3 here is CASSQRTANTGELFF. The CDR3 bases are TGTGCCAGCAGCCAACGGACGGCGAACACCGGGGAGCTGTTTTTT.

V and J are TRBV7-9 and TRBJ2-7; 8 bases are a match to TRBD1. CDR1 and CDR2 from the germline V gene are SEHNR and FQNEAQ (reference sequence). The V and J ends lost 0 bases and 0 bases, in that order; junction bases with no gene match: 4. CDR3 length: 16 amino acids. The CDR3 DNA follows: TGTGCCAGCAGCTTAGCCAGACAGGGGCTCTCCTACGAGCAGTACTTC. Translation: CASSLARQGLSYEQYF. The full variable domain, with the rest looked up from reference TRBV7-9 and TRBJ2-7, is DTGVSQNPRHKITKRGQNVTFRCDPISEHNRLYWYRQTLGQGPEFLTYFQNEAQLEKSRLLSDRFSAERPKGSFSTLEIQRTEQGDSAMYLCASSLARQGLSYEQYFGPGTRLTVT.

The chain uses TRBV20-1 and TRBJ1-5, with TRBD1 identical over 7 bases. V lost 4 bases to trimming and J lost 7 bases; unmatched junction nucleotides: 10. Germline CDR1 reads DFQATT; CDR2 reads SNEGSKA (reference sequence). The CDR3 has 14 amino acids. The CDR3 loop reads CSANPTGEGQPQHF. The CDR3, as DNA: TGCAGTGCTAATCCTACAGGGGAGGGACAGCCCCAGCATTTT.

The chain is built from TRBV7-8 and TRBJ1-5; D remains unclear. Between the trimmed V and J ends, which lost 1 base and 7 bases, there was a span of 11 bases. Looked up from germline, CDR1 is SGHVS and CDR2 is FQNEAQ. The CDR3 length is 14 residues. CDR3 sequence: CASSLGRSEQPQHF. CDR3 bases: TGTGCCAGCAGCTTAGGCAGATCGGAACAGCCCCAGCATTTT.

This rearrangement joins TRBV15 to TRBJ1-2; no definite D call. V lost 1 base, J lost 3 bases, and 6 bases lay in between. Germline V gives CDR1 LNHNV, CDR2 YYDKDF (reference sequence). The CDR3 is 13 amino acids. CDR3 nucleotide sequence: TGTGCCACCAGCAGAGGGACCGACTATGGCTACACCTTC. It translates to CATSRGTDYGYTF.

The J gene is TRBJ1-5, the V gene TRBV28; D might be TRBD1 (6 bases). The CDR3 has 13 residues. The germline gives CDR1 MDHEN, CDR2 SYDVKM. The V and J ends lost 7 bases and 6 bases respectively, with 13 bases between them. This CDR3 is CASTGAGFQPQHF. CDR3 DNA: TGTGCCAGCACAGGGGCAGGTTTTCAGCCCCAGCATTTT.

The V call is TRBV19, the J call TRBJ1-5; 7 bases align to TRBD1. This CDR3 contains 14 residues. V dropped 6 bases and J dropped 1; count of bases not matched to a gene: 3. Germline V lookup: CDR1 LNHDA, CDR2 SQIVND (reference sequence). This chain's CDR3 is CASRRDRSNQPQHF. The CDR3 DNA is TGTGCCAGTAGAAGGGACAGAAGCAATCAGCCCCAGCATTTT. Using reference TRBV19 and TRBJ1-5 for the parts outside the CDR3, the full variable domain is DGGITQSPKYLFRKEGQNVTLSCEQNLNHDAMYWYRQDPGQGLRLIYYSQIVNDFQKGDIAEGYSVSREKKESFPLTVTSAQKNPTAFYLCASRRDRSNQPQHFGDGTRLSIL.

The chain joins TRBV5-4 to TRBJ2-5; D possibly corresponds to TRBD2 (6 bases). Trimming pared 5 bases from V and 1 base from J, leaving 12 bases between. This CDR3 comprises 14 residues. Germline values: CDR1 SGHNT, CDR2 YYREEE (reference sequence). The CDR3 nucleotides read TGTGCCAGCAGAAGCGAACTAGCCCAAGAGACCCAGTACTTC. Translated: CASRSELAQETQYF.

This clonotype was seen only once. The chain employs TRBV29-1 and TRBJ2-1, with D perhaps matching TRBD1 or TRBD2 (5 bases each). Trimming stripped 7 bases from V and 7 bases from J, with 17 bases between. The CDR3 is 13 residues long. Germline V lookup: CDR1 SQVTM, CDR2 ANQGSEA. Here the CDR3 DNA reads TGCAGCGCCCAAGCAGGGTGGGGGAATGAGCAGTTCTTC. Translating gives CSAQAGWGNEQFF.

The chain recombines TRBV12-3 or TRBV12-4 with TRBJ2-3; 7 nucleotides match TRBD2. V was pared by 6 bases and J by 11 bases, with 8 bases of the junction left unmatched. The CDR3 consists of 12 residues. The CDR3 DNA reads TGTGCCAGCAGCGGACCGGGACTAAGGCAGTATTTT. Translation gives CASSGPGLRQYF.

CDR3 residues: CSALGVVLDEQFF. DNA for the CDR3: TGCAGTGCTCTAGGAGTCGTATTGGATGAGCAGTTCTTC. V gene TRBV20-1 combines with J gene TRBJ2-1; D remains ambiguous. V gave up 5 bases and J gave up 8 bases, with 16 bases separating them. The CDR3 is made up of 13 amino acids. CDR1 is DFQATT and CDR2 is SNEGSKA in the germline V gene (reference sequence).

The chain couples TRBV2 to TRBJ1-2; tentatively, D is TRBD1 (5 bases). Trimming left V 1 base short and J 5 bases short, with 17 bases between. This CDR3 region has 16 residues. Germline CDR1 is SNHLY and CDR2 is FYNNEI. The CDR3 here is CASSEGVPGTDYGYTF. CDR3 bases: TGTGCCAGCAGTGAAGGGGTGCCCGGGACGGATTATGGCTACACCTTC.

CDR3 coding DNA: TGTGCCAGCAGCTTAGATCTATCCTACGAGCAGTACTTC. This sequence encodes CASSLDLSYEQYF. The chain recombines TRBV7-2 with TRBJ2-7; no firm D call. V was clipped by 1 base and J by 1 base, with 5 bases between them. Germline CDR1 SGHTA, CDR2 FQGNSA. The CDR3 spans 13 residues. The full variable domain, in which reference TRBV7-2 and TRBJ2-7 provide the parts outside the CDR3, is GAGVSQSPSNKVTEKGKDVELRCDPISGHTALYWYRQSLGQGLEFLIYFQGNSAPDKSGLPSDRFSAERTGGSVSTLTIQRTQQEDSAVYLCASSLDLSYEQYFGPGTRLTVT.

Only one count was recorded for this clonotype. V gene TRBV12-3 or TRBV12-4 combines with J gene TRBJ2-2, with D perhaps TRBD1 (6 bases). The V gene lost 4 bases and the J gene lost 0 bases, with 15 bases spanning the gap. This CDR3 has 17 amino acids. The CDR3 is CASSSYREAANTGELFF. Written as DNA, the CDR3 is TGTGCCAGCAGTTCCTACAGGGAAGCCGCGAACACCGGGGAGCTGTTTTTT.

This rearrangement joins TRBV4-2 to TRBJ2-3; 9 nucleotides align to TRBD2. This CDR3 contains 15 residues. Germline-derived CDR1 and CDR2 are LGHNA and YNFKEQ. The ends lost 7 bases at V and 1 base at J; junction bases unmatched: 6. The CDR3 loop reads CASKPASGGTDTQYF. The CDR3 bases are TGTGCCAGCAAGCCGGCTAGCGGGGGCACAGATACGCAGTATTTT.

V usage is TRBV18 and J usage is TRBJ2-7; 9 bases line up with TRBD1. The CDR3 contains 15 residues. The V segment lost 4 bases and the J segment 4 bases; nucleotides outside the gene matches: 8. The germline gives CDR1 KGHSH, CDR2 LQKENI. The DNA for the CDR3 is TGTGCCAGCTCACTGGGACAGGGAGATCCATACGAGCAGTACTTC. It encodes CASSLGQGDPYEQYF.

The chain links TRBV21-1 to TRBJ1-5. TRBV21-1 is deemed a pseudogene. This CDR3 region has 13 residues. The CDR3 DNA follows: TGTGCCAGCAGCAAAGGGGGAGGTCAGCCCCAGCATTTT. Translated: CASSKGGGQPQHF.